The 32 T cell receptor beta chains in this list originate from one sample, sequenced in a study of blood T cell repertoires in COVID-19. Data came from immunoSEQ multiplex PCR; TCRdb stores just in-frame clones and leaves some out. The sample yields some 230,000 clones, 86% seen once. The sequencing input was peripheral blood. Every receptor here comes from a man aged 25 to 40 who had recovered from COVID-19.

CDR3 residues: CASSLGLAGVREQYF. CDR3 bases: TGTGCCAGCAGCTTGGGGCTAGCGGGGGTGAGGGAGCAGTACTTC. This chain connects TRBV5-6 to TRBJ2-7; 10 nucleotides align to TRBD2. The V gene end was trimmed by 0 bases and the J gene end by 7 bases; junction bases not matched to a gene: 7. The CDR3 length is 15 residues. Germline V gene lookup returns CDR1 SGHDT and CDR2 YYEEEE.

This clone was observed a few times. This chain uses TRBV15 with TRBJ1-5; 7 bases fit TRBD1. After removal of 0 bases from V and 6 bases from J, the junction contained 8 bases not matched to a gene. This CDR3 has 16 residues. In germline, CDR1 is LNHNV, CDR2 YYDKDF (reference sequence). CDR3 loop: CATSRDNRGEGQPQHF. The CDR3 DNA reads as TGTGCCACCAGCAGAGATAACAGGGGTGAGGGTCAGCCCCAGCATTTT.

CDR3: CASSYSGVTQYF. The CDR3 DNA reads TGTGCCAGCAGTTACTCCGGAGTGACCCAGTACTTC. The rearrangement links TRBV6-2 or TRBV6-3 to TRBJ2-5; the D is unclear. The V end lost 0 bases, the J end lost 7 bases, and 6 bases lay between the germline ends. The CDR3 spans 12 residues. Looked up from germline, CDR1 is MNHEY and CDR2 is SVGEGT.

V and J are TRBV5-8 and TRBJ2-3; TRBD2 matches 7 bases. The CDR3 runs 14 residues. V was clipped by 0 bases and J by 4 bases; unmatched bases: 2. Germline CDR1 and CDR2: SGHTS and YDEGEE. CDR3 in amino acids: CASSLALAADTQYF. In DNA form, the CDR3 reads TGTGCCAGCAGCTTGGCGCTAGCGGCAGATACGCAGTATTTT.

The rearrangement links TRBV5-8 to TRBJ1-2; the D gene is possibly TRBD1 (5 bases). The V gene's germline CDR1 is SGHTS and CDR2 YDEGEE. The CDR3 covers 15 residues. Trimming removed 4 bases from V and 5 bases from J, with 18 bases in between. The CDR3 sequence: CASSVQAYPSYGYTF. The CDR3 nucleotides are TGTGCCAGCAGCGTACAGGCTTATCCGTCTTATGGCTACACCTTC.

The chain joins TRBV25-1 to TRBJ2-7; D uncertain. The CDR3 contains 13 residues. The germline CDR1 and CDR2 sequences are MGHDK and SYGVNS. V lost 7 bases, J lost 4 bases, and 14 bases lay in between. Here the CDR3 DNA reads TGTGCCAGCACCCCCTTGGGCAGGTACGAGCAGTACTTC. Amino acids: CASTPLGRYEQYF.

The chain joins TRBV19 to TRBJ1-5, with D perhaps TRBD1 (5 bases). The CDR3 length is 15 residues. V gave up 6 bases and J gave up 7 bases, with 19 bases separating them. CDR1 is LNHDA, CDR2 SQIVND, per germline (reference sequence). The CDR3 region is CASSLLGPAGQPQHF. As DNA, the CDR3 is TGTGCCAGTAGCCTCCTGGGGCCCGCCGGGCAGCCCCAGCATTTT.

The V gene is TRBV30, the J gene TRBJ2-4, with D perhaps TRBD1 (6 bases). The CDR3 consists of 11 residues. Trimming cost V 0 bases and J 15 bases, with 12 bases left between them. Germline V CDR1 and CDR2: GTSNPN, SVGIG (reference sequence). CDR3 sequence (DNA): TGTGCCTGGAGTGTAGGGGGTTATCGGTACTTC. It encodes CAWSVGGYRYF.

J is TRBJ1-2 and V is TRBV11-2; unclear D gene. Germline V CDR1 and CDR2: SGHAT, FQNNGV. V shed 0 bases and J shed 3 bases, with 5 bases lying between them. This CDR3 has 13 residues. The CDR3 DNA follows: TGTGCCAGCAGCTTAGATACGGACTATGGCTACACCTTC. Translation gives CASSLDTDYGYTF.

The CDR3 protein is CASKRHTNTGELFF. The DNA of the CDR3 is TGTGCCAGTAAACGCCACACGAACACCGGGGAGCTGTTTTTT. The chain employs TRBV19 and TRBJ2-2, with unresolved D. V was cut by 7 bases and J by 0 bases, with 9 bases left in between. The V gene's germline CDR1 is LNHDA and CDR2 SQIVND (reference sequence). The CDR3 has 14 amino acids. Drawing the rest from reference TRBV19 and TRBJ2-2, the complete variable domain is DGGITQSPKYLFRKEGQNVTLSCEQNLNHDAMYWYRQDPGQGLRLIYYSQIVNDFQKGDIAEGYSVSREKKESFPLTVTSAQKNPTAFYLCASKRHTNTGELFFGEGSRLTVL.

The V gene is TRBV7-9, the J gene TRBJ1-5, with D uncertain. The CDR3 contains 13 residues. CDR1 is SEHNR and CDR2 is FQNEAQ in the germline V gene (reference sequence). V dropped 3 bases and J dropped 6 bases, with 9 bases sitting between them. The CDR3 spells CASSFEGIQPQHF. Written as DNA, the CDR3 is TGTGCCAGCAGCTTCGAGGGTATTCAGCCCCAGCATTTT.

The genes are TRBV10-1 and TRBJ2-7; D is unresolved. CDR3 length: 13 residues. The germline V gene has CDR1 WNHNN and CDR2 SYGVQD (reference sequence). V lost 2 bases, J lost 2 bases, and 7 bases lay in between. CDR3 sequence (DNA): TGCGCCAGCAGTGAGCGGGTCCCCTACGAGCAGTACTTC. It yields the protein CASSERVPYEQYF.

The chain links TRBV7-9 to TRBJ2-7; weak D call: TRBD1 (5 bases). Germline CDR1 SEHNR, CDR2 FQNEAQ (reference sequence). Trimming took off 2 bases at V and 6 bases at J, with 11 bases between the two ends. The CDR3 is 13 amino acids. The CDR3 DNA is TGTGCCAGCAGCTTAATGGGGCCCATCGAGCAGTACTTC. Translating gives CASSLMGPIEQYF.

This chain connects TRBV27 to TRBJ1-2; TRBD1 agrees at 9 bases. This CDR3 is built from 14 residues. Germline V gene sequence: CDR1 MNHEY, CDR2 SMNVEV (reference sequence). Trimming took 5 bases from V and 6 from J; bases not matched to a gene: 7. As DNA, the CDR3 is TGTGCCAGCAGTGGGCTACAGGGGGCGGATGGCTACACCTTC. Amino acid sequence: CASSGLQGADGYTF.

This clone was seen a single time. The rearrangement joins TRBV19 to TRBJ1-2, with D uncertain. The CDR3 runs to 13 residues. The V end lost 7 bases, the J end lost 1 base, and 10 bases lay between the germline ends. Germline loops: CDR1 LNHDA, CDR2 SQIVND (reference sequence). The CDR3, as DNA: TGTGCCAGTATGCGGAGTTTTAACTATGGCTACACCTTC. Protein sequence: CASMRSFNYGYTF. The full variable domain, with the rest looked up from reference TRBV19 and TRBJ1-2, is DGGITQSPKYLFRKEGQNVTLSCEQNLNHDAMYWYRQDPGQGLRLIYYSQIVNDFQKGDIAEGYSVSREKKESFPLTVTSAQKNPTAFYLCASMRSFNYGYTFGSGTRLTVV.

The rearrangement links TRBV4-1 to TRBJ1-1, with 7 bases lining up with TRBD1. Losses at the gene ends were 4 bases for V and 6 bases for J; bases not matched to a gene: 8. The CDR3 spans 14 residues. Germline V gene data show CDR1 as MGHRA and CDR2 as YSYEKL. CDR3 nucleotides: TGCGCCAGCAGCCTACTGGACGGACAGGCTGAAGCTTTCTTT. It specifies CASSLLDGQAEAFF.

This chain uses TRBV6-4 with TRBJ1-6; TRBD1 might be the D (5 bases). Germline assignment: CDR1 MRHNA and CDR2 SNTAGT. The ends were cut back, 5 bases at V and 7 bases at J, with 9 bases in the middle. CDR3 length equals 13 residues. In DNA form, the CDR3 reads TGTGCCAGCAGTACTCAGGGAAATTCACCCCTCCACTTT. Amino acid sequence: CASSTQGNSPLHF.

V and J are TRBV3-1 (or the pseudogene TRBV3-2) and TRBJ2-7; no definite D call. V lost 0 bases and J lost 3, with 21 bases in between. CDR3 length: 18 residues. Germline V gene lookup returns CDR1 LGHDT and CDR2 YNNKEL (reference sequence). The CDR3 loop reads CASSQELAWAGPGYEQYF. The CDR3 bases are TGTGCCAGCAGCCAAGAGCTTGCCTGGGCAGGCCCCGGCTACGAGCAGTACTTC.

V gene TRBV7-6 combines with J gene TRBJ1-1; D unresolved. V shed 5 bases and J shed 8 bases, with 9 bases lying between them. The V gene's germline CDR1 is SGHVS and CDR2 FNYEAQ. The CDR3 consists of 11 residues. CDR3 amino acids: CASSRTYEAFF. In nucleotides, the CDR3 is TGTGCCAGCAGCCGGACTTACGAAGCTTTCTTT.

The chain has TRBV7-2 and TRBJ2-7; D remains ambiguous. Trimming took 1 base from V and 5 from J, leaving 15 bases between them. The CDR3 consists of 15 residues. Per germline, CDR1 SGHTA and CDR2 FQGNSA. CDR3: CASSLDPLSFDEQYF. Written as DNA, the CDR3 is TGTGCCAGCAGCTTAGACCCTCTAAGCTTCGACGAGCAGTACTTC.

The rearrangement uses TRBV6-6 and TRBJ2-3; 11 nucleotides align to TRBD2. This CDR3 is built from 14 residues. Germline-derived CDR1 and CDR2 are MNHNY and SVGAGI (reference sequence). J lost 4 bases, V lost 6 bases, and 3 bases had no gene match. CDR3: CASRLAGGSDTQYF. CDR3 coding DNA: TGTGCCAGCAGGCTAGCGGGGGGATCAGATACGCAGTATTTT.

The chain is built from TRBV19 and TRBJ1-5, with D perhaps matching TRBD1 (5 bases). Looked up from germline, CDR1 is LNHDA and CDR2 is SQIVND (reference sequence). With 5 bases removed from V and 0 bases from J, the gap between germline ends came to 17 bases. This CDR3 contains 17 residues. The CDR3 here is CASSGGSPIYSNQPQHF. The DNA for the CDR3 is TGTGCCAGTAGTGGGGGGAGTCCAATTTATAGCAATCAGCCCCAGCATTTT.

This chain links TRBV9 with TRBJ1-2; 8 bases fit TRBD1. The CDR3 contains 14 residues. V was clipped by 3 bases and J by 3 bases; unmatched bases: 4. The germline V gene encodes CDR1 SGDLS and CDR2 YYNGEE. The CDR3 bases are TGTGCCAGCAGCGAGGCAGGGGGCGACTATGGCTACACCTTC. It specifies CASSEAGGDYGYTF. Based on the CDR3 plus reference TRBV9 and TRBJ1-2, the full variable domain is DSGVTQTPKHLITATGQRVTLRCSPRSGDLSVYWYQQSLDQGLQFLIQYYNGEERAKGNILERFSAQQFPDLHSELNLSSLELGDSALYFCASSEAGGDYGYTFGSGTRLTVV.

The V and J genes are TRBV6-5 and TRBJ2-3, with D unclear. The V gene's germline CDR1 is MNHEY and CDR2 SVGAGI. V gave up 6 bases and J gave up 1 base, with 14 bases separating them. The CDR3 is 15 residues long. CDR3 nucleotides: TGTGCCAGCAGCCTGGAACGAGGAGGCACAGATACGCAGTATTTT. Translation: CASSLERGGTDTQYF.

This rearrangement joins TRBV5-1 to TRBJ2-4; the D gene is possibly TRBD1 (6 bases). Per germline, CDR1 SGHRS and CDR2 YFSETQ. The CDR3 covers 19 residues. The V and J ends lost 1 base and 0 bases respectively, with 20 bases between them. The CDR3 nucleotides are TGCGCCAGCAGCTTGCTTCAGGCAGGGACACGGCTAGCCAAAAACATTCAGTACTTC. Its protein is CASSLLQAGTRLAKNIQYF.

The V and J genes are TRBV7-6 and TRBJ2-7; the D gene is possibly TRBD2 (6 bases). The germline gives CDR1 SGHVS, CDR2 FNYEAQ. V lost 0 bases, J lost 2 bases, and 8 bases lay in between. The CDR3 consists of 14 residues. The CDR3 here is CASSLAGRTYEQYF. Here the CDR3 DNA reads TGTGCCAGCAGCTTAGCAGGGAGGACCTACGAGCAGTACTTC. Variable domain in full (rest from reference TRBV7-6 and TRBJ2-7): GAGVSQSPRYKVTKRGQDVALRCDPISGHVSLYWYRQALGQGPEFLTYFNYEAQQDKSGLPNDRFSAERPEGSISTLTIQRTEQRDSAMYRCASSLAGRTYEQYFGPGTRLTVT.

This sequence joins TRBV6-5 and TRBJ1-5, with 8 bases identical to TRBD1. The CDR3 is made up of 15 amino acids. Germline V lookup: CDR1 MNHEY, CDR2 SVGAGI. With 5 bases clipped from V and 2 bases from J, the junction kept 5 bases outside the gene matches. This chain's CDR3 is CASSLKTGGNQPQHF. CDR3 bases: TGTGCCAGCAGTCTCAAGACAGGGGGCAATCAGCCCCAGCATTTT.

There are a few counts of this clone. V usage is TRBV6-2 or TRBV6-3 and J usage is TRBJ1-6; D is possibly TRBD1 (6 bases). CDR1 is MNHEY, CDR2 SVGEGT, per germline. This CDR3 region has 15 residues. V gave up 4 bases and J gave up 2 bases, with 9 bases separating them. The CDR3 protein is CASSLRTAYNSPLHF. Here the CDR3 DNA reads TGTGCCAGCAGTTTGAGGACAGCCTATAATTCACCCCTCCACTTT.

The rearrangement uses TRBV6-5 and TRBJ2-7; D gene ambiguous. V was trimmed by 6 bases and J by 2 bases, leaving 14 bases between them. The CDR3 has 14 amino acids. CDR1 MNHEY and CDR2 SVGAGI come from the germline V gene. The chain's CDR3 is CASSPPSPPYEQYF. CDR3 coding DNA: TGTGCCAGCAGCCCCCCCTCTCCCCCCTACGAGCAGTACTTC.

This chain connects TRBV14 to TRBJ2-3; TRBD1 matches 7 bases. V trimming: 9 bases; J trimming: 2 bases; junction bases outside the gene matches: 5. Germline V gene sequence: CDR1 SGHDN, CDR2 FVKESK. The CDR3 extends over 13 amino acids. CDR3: CASSDRDTDTQYF. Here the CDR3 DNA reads TGTGCCAGTTCAGACAGGGACACAGATACGCAGTATTTT.

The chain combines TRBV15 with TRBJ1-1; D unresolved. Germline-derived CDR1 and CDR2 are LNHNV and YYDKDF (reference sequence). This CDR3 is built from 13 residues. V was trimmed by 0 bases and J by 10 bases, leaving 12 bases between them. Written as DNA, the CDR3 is TGTGCCACCAGCAGAGAGGTCGGACTCTCAGCTTTCTTT. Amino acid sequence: CATSREVGLSAFF. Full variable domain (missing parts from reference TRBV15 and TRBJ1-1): DAMVIQNPRYQVTQFGKPVTLSCSQTLNHNVMYWYQQKSSQAPKLLFHYYDKDFNNEADTPDNFQSRRPNTSFCFLDIRSPGLGDTAMYLCATSREVGLSAFFGQGTRLTVV.

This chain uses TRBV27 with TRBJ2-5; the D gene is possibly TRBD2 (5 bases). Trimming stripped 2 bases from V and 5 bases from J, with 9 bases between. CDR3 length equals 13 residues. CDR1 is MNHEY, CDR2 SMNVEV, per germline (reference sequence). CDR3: CASSLVSEETQYF. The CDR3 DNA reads TGTGCCAGCAGTTTAGTTAGCGAGGAGACCCAGTACTTC.